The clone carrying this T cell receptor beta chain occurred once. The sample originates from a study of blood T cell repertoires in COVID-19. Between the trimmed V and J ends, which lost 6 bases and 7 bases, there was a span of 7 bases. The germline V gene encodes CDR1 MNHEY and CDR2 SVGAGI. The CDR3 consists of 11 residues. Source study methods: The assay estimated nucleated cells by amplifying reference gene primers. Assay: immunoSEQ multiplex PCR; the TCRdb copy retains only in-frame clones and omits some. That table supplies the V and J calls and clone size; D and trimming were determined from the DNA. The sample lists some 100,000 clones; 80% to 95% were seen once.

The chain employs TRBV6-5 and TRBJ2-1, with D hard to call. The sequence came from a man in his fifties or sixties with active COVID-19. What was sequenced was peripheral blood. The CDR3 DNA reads TGTGCCAGCAGGAACACAAATGAGCAGTTCTTC. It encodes CASRNTNEQFF.